This TCR beta chain comes out of a study of T cell repertoires in cytomegalovirus infection. Broader study findings: The ex vivo response showed dominance by HLA-C-restricted CMV-specific TCR beta clonotypes.

One entry per CDR3 protein results from TCRdb running MiXCR on the reads. The sample records about 180,000 distinct CDR3 sequences, roughly 21% being singletons. In germline, CDR1 is SGHTA, CDR2 FQGNSA. J lost 1 base, V lost 4 bases, and 4 bases had no gene match. This CDR3 is built from 14 residues. For this clonotype: No antigen is known for it.

This receptor was taken from a human donor in good health (CMV status not recorded). Some clones in this sample may be carry-over from other donors' samples. Sequences were derived from CD8+ T cells from cultured PBMCs, sampled from culture after CMV antigen stimulation. The chain has TRBV7-2 and TRBJ2-7; 7 bases align to TRBD1. As DNA, the CDR3 is TGTGCCAGCAGCTCCCGGGACAGATCCTACGAGCAGTACTTC. Protein product: CASSSRDRSYEQYF.